This TCR beta chain came from a study of blood T cell repertoires in COVID-19. Study information: Sites across the United States, Italy and Spain contributed samples from acute and convalescent COVID-19.

Profiled with immunoSEQ multiplex PCR; TCRdb holds only in-frame clones, not every one. The table shows more than 95,000 clones, with about 83% occurring only once. The ends were cut back, 0 bases at V and 3 bases at J, with 2 bases in the middle. Germline-derived CDR1 and CDR2 are WNHNN and SYGVQD (reference sequence). The CDR3 contains 12 residues. The V and J genes are TRBV10-1 and TRBJ2-5, with D unclear. Sample: peripheral blood. This TCR derives from a man between 65 and 85 years old with acute or convalescent COVID-19. CDR3 DNA: TGCGCCAGCAGTGAGTCCGAAGAGACCCAGTACTTC. Translating it yields CASSESEETQYF.